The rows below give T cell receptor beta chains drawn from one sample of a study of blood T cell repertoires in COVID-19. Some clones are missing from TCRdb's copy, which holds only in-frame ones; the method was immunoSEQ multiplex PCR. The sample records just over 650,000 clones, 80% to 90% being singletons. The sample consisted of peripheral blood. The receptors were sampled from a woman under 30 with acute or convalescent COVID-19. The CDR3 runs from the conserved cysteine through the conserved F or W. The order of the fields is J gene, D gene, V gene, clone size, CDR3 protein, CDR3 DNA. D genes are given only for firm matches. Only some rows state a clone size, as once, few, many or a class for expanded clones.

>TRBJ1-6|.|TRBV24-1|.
CATSDFRRVTYNSPLHF
TGTGCCACCAGTGATTTCCGCAGGGTCACCTATAATTCACCCCTCCACTTT
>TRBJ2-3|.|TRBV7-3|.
CASSLTSAGAHQYF
TGTGCCAGCAGCTTAACGTCCGCAGGGGCACATCAGTATTTT
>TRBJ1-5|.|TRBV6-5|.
CASSLSSWPNQPQHF
TGTGCCAGCAGTCTCTCATCCTGGCCCAATCAGCCCCAGCATTTT
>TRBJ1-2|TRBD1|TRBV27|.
CASSFSTGTGEHF
TGTGCCAGCAGTTTTTCAACCGGGACAGGGGAACACTTC
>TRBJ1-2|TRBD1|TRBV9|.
CASSESTGGLDGYTF
TGTGCCAGCAGCGAGAGTACAGGGGGCCTCGATGGCTACACCTTC
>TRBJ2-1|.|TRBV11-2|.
CASSLGRGPINEQFF
TGTGCCAGCAGCTTAGGTCGCGGTCCAATCAATGAGCAGTTCTTC
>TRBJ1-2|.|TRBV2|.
CASSEASRVGYTF
TGTGCCAGCAGTGAAGCTTCGAGGGTCGGCTACACCTTC
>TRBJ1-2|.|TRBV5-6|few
CASSPGRFYGYTF
TGTGCCAGCAGCCCAGGGAGGTTTTATGGCTACACCTTC
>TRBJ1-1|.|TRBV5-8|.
CASRGEIMNTEAFF
TGTGCCAGCAGAGGGGAAATCATGAACACTGAAGCTTTCTTT
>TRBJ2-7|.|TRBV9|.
CASSVAWGGYEQYF
TGTGCCAGCAGCGTAGCTTGGGGCGGCTACGAGCAGTACTTC
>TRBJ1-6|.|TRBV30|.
CAWKYSTDLFSYNSPLHF
TGTGCCTGGAAGTATTCAACAGACCTTTTCTCCTATAATTCACCCCTCCACTTT
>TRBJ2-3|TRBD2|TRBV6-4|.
CASSDSWGGSTDTQYF
TGTGCCAGCAGTGACTCGTGGGGAGGGAGCACAGATACGCAGTATTTT
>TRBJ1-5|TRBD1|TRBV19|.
CASSRDRDIKPQHF
TGTGCCAGTAGCCGGGACAGGGACATCAAGCCCCAGCATTTT
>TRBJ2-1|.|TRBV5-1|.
CASSSLFGDEQFF
TGCGCCAGCAGCTCGCTTTTCGGGGATGAGCAGTTCTTC
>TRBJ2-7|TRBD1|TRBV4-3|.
CASSLDRDRYEQYF
TGCGCCAGCAGCCTGGACAGGGACCGCTACGAGCAGTACTTC
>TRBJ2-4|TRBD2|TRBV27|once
CASSSRWGGGNIQYF
TGTGCCAGCAGTTCCAGGTGGGGCGGGGGAAACATTCAGTACTTC
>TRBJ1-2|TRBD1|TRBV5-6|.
CASSFAGTAGAGYTF
TGTGCCAGCAGCTTCGCCGGGACAGCGGGGGCGGGCTACACCTTC
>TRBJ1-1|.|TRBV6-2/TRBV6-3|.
CASIPGWGLMNTEAFF
TGTGCCAGCATCCCAGGGTGGGGCTTAATGAACACTGAAGCTTTCTTT
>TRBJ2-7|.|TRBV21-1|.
CASRSRGGTYEQYF
TGTGCCAGCAGGAGCAGGGGTGGAACCTACGAGCAGTACTTC
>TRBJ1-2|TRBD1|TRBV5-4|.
CASSNGQAFYGYTF
TGTGCCAGCAGCAACGGACAGGCCTTCTATGGCTACACCTTC
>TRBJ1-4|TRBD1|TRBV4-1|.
CASSQALGQVTELFF
TGCGCCAGCAGCCAAGCTCTCGGACAGGTGACGGAACTGTTTTTT
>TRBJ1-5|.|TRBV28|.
CASKPGNYISNQPQHF
TGTGCCAGCAAACCGGGAAACTACATTAGCAATCAGCCCCAGCATTTT
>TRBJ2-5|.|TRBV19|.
CASSPGGRDVGQETQYF
TGTGCCAGTAGTCCGGGGGGCCGGGACGTAGGACAAGAGACCCAGTACTTC
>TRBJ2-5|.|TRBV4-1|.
CASSQDSETQYF
TGCGCCAGCAGCCAAGATTCGGAGACCCAGTACTTC
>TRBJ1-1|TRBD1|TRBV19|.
CASITWGQGSPEAFF
TGTGCCAGTATTACCTGGGGACAGGGGAGCCCTGAAGCTTTCTTT
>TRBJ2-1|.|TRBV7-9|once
CASSFGNEQFF
TGTGCCAGCAGCTTCGGTAATGAGCAGTTCTTC
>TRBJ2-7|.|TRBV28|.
CASSSRQFQNPHEQYF
TGTGCCAGCAGTTCTCGACAGTTTCAAAACCCCCACGAGCAGTACTTC
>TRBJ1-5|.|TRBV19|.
CASSIGGPGNQPQHF
TGTGCCAGTAGTATAGGGGGGCCTGGTAATCAGCCCCAGCATTTT
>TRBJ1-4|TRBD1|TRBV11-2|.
CASSSRTGFNEKLFF
TGTGCCAGCAGCTCCCGGACAGGGTTTAATGAAAAACTGTTTTTT
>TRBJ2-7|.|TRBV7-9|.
CASSWSSGSEQYF
TGTGCCAGCAGCTGGAGCTCAGGGTCCGAGCAGTACTTC
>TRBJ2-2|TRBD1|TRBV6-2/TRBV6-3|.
CASSYEMTGLGTGELFF
TGTGCCAGCAGTTACGAAATGACAGGGCTGGGGACCGGGGAGCTGTTTTTT
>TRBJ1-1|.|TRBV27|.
CASSLYTGNTEAFF
TGTGCCAGCAGTTTGTATACGGGGAACACTGAAGCTTTCTTT
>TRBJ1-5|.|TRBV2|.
CASSGPGVSNQPQHF
TGTGCCAGCAGTGGACCAGGGGTTAGCAATCAGCCCCAGCATTTT
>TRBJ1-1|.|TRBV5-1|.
CASSLREMGADTEAFF
TGCGCCAGCAGCTTGAGAGAGATGGGGGCCGACACTGAAGCTTTCTTT
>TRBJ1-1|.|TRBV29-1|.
CSVDETNMNTEAFF
TGCAGCGTTGACGAGACAAACATGAACACTGAAGCTTTCTTT
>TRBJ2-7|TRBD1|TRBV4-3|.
CASSTDRGLYEQYF
TGCGCCAGCAGCACGGACAGGGGGCTCTACGAGCAGTACTTC
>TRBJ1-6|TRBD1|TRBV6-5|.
CASSDTGGLSPLHF
TGTGCCAGCAGCGATACAGGGGGCCTTTCACCCCTCCACTTT
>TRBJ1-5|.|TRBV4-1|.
CASSQDGAPVKDQPQHF
TGCGCCAGCAGCCAAGATGGGGCTCCTGTGAAGGATCAGCCCCAGCATTTT
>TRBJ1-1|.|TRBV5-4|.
CASSSTVNTEAFF
TGTGCCAGCAGCTCGACAGTGAACACTGAAGCTTTCTTT
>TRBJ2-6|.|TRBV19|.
CASREEGSSFNVLTF
TGTGCCAGTAGAGAGGAGGGGTCCTCCTTCAACGTCCTGACTTTC
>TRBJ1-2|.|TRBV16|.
CASSQVRRVVPYGYTF
TGTGCCAGCAGCCAAGTTCGCCGGGTCGTCCCCTATGGCTACACCTTC
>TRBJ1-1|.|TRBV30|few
CAWGRGNTEAFF
TGTGCCTGGGGCCGGGGGAACACTGAAGCTTTCTTT
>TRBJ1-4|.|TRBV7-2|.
CASSLESGTNEKLFF
TGTGCCAGCAGCTTAGAGTCAGGAACTAATGAAAAACTGTTTTTT
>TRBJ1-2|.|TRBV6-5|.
CASRAQGEVAGYTF
TGTGCCAGCCGAGCACAGGGCGAGGTGGCCGGCTACACCTTC
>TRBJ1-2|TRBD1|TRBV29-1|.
CSVPTGATGGYTF
TGCAGCGTTCCGACAGGGGCAACGGGAGGCTACACCTTC
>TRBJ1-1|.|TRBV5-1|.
CASRGMNTEAFF
TGCGCCAGCCGCGGAATGAACACTGAAGCTTTCTTT
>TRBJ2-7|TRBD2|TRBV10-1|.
CASSESIGGGAEQYF
TGCGCCAGCAGTGAGTCGATTGGCGGGGGGGCAGAGCAGTACTTC
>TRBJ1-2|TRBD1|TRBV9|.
CASSVPPTGGDGYTF
TGTGCCAGCAGCGTACCCCCGACAGGGGGAGATGGCTACACCTTC
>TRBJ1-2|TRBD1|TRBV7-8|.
CASSLLTGNYGYTF
TGTGCCAGCAGCTTATTGACAGGGAACTATGGCTACACCTTC
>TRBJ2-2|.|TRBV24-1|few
CATSDWYEDTGELFF
TGTGCCACCAGTGATTGGTACGAGGACACCGGGGAGCTGTTTTTT
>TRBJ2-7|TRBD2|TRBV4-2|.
CASSRTSGGYEQYF
TGTGCCAGCAGCCGCACTAGCGGGGGTTACGAGCAGTACTTC
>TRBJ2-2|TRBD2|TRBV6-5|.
CASSFPRGGDTGELFF
TGTGCCAGCAGTTTCCCGCGGGGGGGGGACACCGGGGAGCTGTTTTTT
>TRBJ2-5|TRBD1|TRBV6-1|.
CASSEAYGTGEETQYF
TGTGCCAGCAGTGAAGCATACGGGACAGGGGAAGAGACCCAGTACTTC